This TCR beta chain emerged from a study of cytomegalovirus exposure and HLA in healthy donors. Study-wide results and limits: As a later analysis showed, a missense DCLRE1C variant was linked to trimming of TCR beta V- and J-genes. Most observed TCR sequences were rare, whereas some public TCRs were detected in many donors. A later analysis reported that several of the most significant clusters appeared to be linked to common viral pathogens, among them Epstein-Barr virus. The study listed 164 cytomegalovirus-associated TCR beta chains.

With respect to this clone: The antigen is not known.

Germline V gives CDR1 SEHNR, CDR2 FQNEAQ (reference sequence). The J segment lost 4 bases and the V segment lost 5 bases, leaving 13 bases of the junction unmatched. The length of the CDR3 is 16 residues. 13 Jbeta primers and 60 Vbeta primers were used for the PCR. Libraries were prepared by immunoSEQ multiplex PCR; TCRdb keeps only in-frame clonotypes and omits some of them. The sample comprises approximately 160,000 clones, more than 65% of which are singletons, and about 5.6% rests with the top ten. The V call is TRBV7-9, the J call TRBJ1-1, with 7 bases that match TRBD1. The material sequenced was PBMCs. The clonotype originates from a man younger than 40 in good health and CMV-seropositive. Here the CDR3 DNA reads TGTGCCAGCAGCCTAGTTGGGCCAGGGACAGCCACTGAAGCTTTCTTT. Encoded protein: CASSLVGPGTATEAFF.